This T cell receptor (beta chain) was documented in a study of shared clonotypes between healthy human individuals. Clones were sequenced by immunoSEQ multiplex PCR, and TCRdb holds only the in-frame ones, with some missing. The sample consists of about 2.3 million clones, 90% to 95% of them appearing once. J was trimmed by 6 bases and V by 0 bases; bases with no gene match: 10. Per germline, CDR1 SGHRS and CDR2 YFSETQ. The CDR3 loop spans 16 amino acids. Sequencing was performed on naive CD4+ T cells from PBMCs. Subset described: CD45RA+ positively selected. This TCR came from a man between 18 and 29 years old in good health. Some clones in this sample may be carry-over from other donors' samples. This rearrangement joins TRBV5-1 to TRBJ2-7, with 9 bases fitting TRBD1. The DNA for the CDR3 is TGCGCCAGCAGCTTGGCCCGGTTAGGGACAGGGATCGAGCAGTACTTC. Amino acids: CASSLARLGTGIEQYF. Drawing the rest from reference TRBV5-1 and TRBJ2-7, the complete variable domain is KAGVTQTPRYLIKTRGQQVTLSCSPISGHRSVSWYQQTPGQGLQFLFEYFSETQRNKGNFPGRFSGRQFSNSRSEMNVSTLELGDSALYLCASSLARLGTGIEQYFGPGTRLTVT.